This T cell receptor beta chain was sequenced for a study of blood T cell repertoires in COVID-19. Study-level information: Spain, Italy and the United States supplied samples that represented acute and convalescent COVID-19. T cells, B-cell-depleted T cells, or PBMCs provided the cDNA or gDNA that served as material.

In the authors' workflow: From reference gene primer amplification, estimates of nucleated cell counts were derived. Here immunoSEQ multiplex PCR was the method, and the copy in TCRdb shows in-frame clones only, minus some. D and trimming were read from the DNA, whereas the V and J calls and clone size are those reported in that table. The repertoire holds roughly 110,000 clones, with under 85% as singletons. The sequencing input was peripheral blood. The TCR was taken from a woman in her fifties or sixties with acute or convalescent COVID-19.

The CDR3: CATSDSGTGRGNTIYF. CDR3 in DNA: TGTGCCACCAGTGACTCCGGGACAGGGAGAGGAAACACCATATATTTT. The genes are TRBV24-1 and TRBJ1-3, with TRBD1 identical over 9 bases. CDR1 is KGHDR and CDR2 is SFDVKD in the germline V gene. After removal of 4 bases from V and 4 bases from J, the junction contained 7 bases not matched to a gene. The CDR3 has 16 residues.